Presented here are 20 T cell receptor beta chains from one specimen sequenced in a study of a mutant IDH1 vaccine in newly diagnosed glioma. Sequencing used immunoSEQ multiplex PCR; TCRdb keeps in-frame clones, though not all of them. Among around 50,000 clones listed, over 80% were seen once. Antigen specificity for these receptors is unknown. This sample's time point: week 5, during vaccination. Each vaccine dose was 300 ug of mutant IDH1 20-mer peptide, with topical imiquimod. The input for sequencing was PBMCs, taken from a glioma patient whose treatment included an IDH1 peptide vaccine. These receptors originate from a woman aged 35 to 49 with glioma.

J is TRBJ1-5 and V is TRBV5-1; 8 nucleotides line up with TRBD1. V trimming: 4 bases; J trimming: 0 bases; junction bases outside the gene matches: 3. The CDR3 sequence is 15 residues long. Germline V gives CDR1 SGHRS, CDR2 YFSETQ. CDR3 DNA sequence: TGCGCCAGCAGCGAGCAGGGGGCTAGCAATCAGCCCCAGCATTTT. Its translation: CASSEQGASNQPQHF.

V and J are TRBV9 and TRBJ2-5; D not certain. Germline loops: CDR1 SGDLS, CDR2 YYNGEE. With 0 bases removed from V and 2 bases from J, the gap between germline ends came to 14 bases. CDR3 length: 16 residues. CDR3 coding DNA: TGTGCCAGCAGCGTAGGGTCGAGACTCATACAAGAGACCCAGTACTTC. Protein product: CASSVGSRLIQETQYF.

V usage is TRBV7-9 and J usage is TRBJ2-1; TRBD1 aligns across 8 bases. CDR1 is SEHNR, CDR2 FQNEAQ, per germline (reference sequence). CDR3 length: 13 residues. V lost 4 bases, J lost 10 bases, and 6 bases stayed unmatched. CDR3 in amino acids: CASSSSGGWEQFF. CDR3 DNA: TGTGCCAGCAGCTCCTCAGGGGGCTGGGAGCAGTTCTTC.

The CDR3 region is CASSPTFGRSSYNEQFF. DNA for the CDR3: TGCGCCAGCAGCCCCACCTTCGGGAGAAGCTCCTACAATGAGCAGTTCTTC. J is TRBJ2-1 and V is TRBV5-1; tentatively, D is TRBD2 (6 bases). Trimming stripped 4 bases from V and 0 bases from J, with 17 bases between. This CDR3 has 17 amino acids. CDR1 and CDR2 from the germline V gene are SGHRS and YFSETQ.

V gene TRBV6-5 combines with J gene TRBJ2-3, with 9 bases lining up with TRBD1. V trimming: 5 bases; J trimming: 4 bases; junction bases outside the gene matches: 7. The germline V gene encodes CDR1 MNHEY and CDR2 SVGAGI. The CDR3 totals 15 residues. CDR3 loop: CASSNHRGRADTQYF. CDR3 in DNA: TGTGCCAGCAGTAACCACAGGGGGCGGGCAGATACGCAGTATTTT.

The CDR3 region is CAISEGLAGRTQYF. CDR3 in DNA: TGTGCCATCAGTGAGGGACTAGCGGGAAGGACCCAGTACTTC. The J gene is TRBJ2-5, the V gene TRBV10-3; 12 positions match TRBD2. V trimming: 2 bases; J trimming: 7 bases; junction bases outside the gene matches: 2. Germline V gene data show CDR1 as ENHRY and CDR2 as SYGVKD. The CDR3 runs 14 residues.

The chain is built from TRBV9 and TRBJ2-1, with 8 bases identical to TRBD2. Germline-derived CDR1 and CDR2 are SGDLS and YYNGEE. V lost 1 base to trimming and J lost 5 bases; unmatched junction nucleotides: 8. The length of the CDR3 is 16 residues. CDR3 DNA sequence: TGTGCCAGCAGCGTAAGAGGGGGACTAGTTAACAATGAGCAGTTCTTC. Protein: CASSVRGGLVNNEQFF.

V is TRBV6-5 and J is TRBJ1-4, with 8 positions matching TRBD1. Germline V gene data show CDR1 as MNHEY and CDR2 as SVGAGI. The length of the CDR3 is 14 residues. The V and J ends lost 6 bases and 8 bases, in that order; junction bases with no gene match: 8. In DNA form, the CDR3 reads TGTGCCAGCAGGCCGACAGGGGTCAGAGAAAAACTGTTTTTT. The encoded protein is CASRPTGVREKLFF.

This chain uses TRBV5-1 with TRBJ2-2, with TRBD1 identical over 9 bases. Germline values: CDR1 SGHRS, CDR2 YFSETQ. CDR3 length equals 16 residues. The ends lost 0 bases at V and 5 bases at J; junction bases unmatched: 5. The CDR3 loop reads CASSLAGTGITGELFF. The CDR3 coding sequence is TGCGCCAGCAGCTTGGCCGGGACAGGGATTACCGGGGAGCTGTTTTTT.

This chain joins TRBV7-8 and TRBJ2-7; 11 bases are shared with TRBD2. After removal of 0 bases from V and 9 bases from J, the junction contained 1 base not matched to a gene. The V gene's germline CDR1 is SGHVS and CDR2 FQNEAQ. The length of the CDR3 is 13 residues. CDR3 in amino acids: CASSLASGRGQYF. The CDR3 region has the DNA TGTGCCAGCAGCTTAGCTAGCGGGAGGGGGCAGTACTTC.

The chain carries TRBV7-9 and TRBJ1-2; D may be TRBD1 (6 bases). Germline CDR1 SEHNR, CDR2 FQNEAQ (reference sequence). V was trimmed by 5 bases and J by 4 bases, leaving 17 bases between them. The CDR3 is 15 residues long. CDR3 in amino acids: CASSTPDRQSYGYTF. As DNA, the CDR3 is TGTGCCAGCAGCACTCCGGACAGACAAAGCTATGGCTACACCTTC.

The chain joins TRBV15 to TRBJ2-7; 8 bases are shared with TRBD1. The CDR3 covers 15 residues. Germline V gene data show CDR1 as LNHNV and CDR2 as YYDKDF (reference sequence). The V segment lost 1 base and the J segment 2 bases; nucleotides outside the gene matches: 4. In DNA form, the CDR3 reads TGTGCCACCAGCAGAGCCCGACAGGGGACCTACGAGCAGTACTTC. Its translation is CATSRARQGTYEQYF.

The chain uses TRBV5-6 and TRBJ2-1; D gene ambiguous. The CDR3 has 11 amino acids. The V end lost 4 bases, the J end lost 8 bases, and 7 bases lay between the germline ends. Germline V gives CDR1 SGHDT, CDR2 YYEEEE. The CDR3 loop is CASSLRHEQFF. The CDR3 region has the DNA TGTGCCAGCAGCCTTAGGCATGAGCAGTTCTTC.

The chain has TRBV11-2 and TRBJ1-5; possibly TRBD1 for D (5 bases). V was clipped by 5 bases and J by 7 bases, with 12 bases between them. Germline CDR1 SGHAT, CDR2 FQNNGV. The CDR3 is 13 residues long. CDR3 DNA sequence: TGTGCCAGCAGCCGGACACGGAGGCAGCCCCAGCATTTT. Residues: CASSRTRRQPQHF.

In this sample, this clone turned up a few times. The rearrangement uses TRBV7-9 and TRBJ1-2; 10 positions match TRBD1. Germline V gene data show CDR1 as SEHNR and CDR2 as FQNEAQ (reference sequence). J was trimmed by 13 bases and V by 5 bases; bases with no gene match: 7. There are 12 residues in the CDR3. CDR3 nucleotide sequence: TGTGCCAGCAGCACGCGACAGGGGGCGAGCACCTTC. Its protein product is CASSTRQGASTF.

The gene calls are TRBV19 and TRBJ2-2; D ambiguous. The germline CDR1 and CDR2 sequences are LNHDA and SQIVND (reference sequence). The CDR3 covers 14 residues. Trimming cost V 4 bases and J 6 bases, with 12 bases left between them. The DNA for the CDR3 is TGTGCCAGTAGTACCCTCTTGGGCCCCGGGGAGCTGTTTTTT. Protein product: CASSTLLGPGELFF.

The chain is built from TRBV27 and TRBJ1-6; 8 nucleotides agree with TRBD1. The CDR3 spans 17 residues. V shed 6 bases, J shed 3 bases, and the junction held 10 bases outside the gene matches. Germline V gene data show CDR1 as MNHEY and CDR2 as SMNVEV (reference sequence). CDR3 in DNA: TGTGCCAGCAGCCGAACAGGGGGACTCATCTATAATTCACCCCTCCACTTT. It encodes CASSRTGGLIYNSPLHF.

This chain connects TRBV5-1 to TRBJ2-1; the match to TRBD1 covers 8 bases. V trimming: 4 bases; J trimming: 2 bases; junction bases outside the gene matches: 8. Germline V CDR1 and CDR2: SGHRS, YFSETQ. The CDR3 sequence is 16 residues long. The CDR3, as DNA: TGCGCCAGCAGCCCCACCCCGACAGGGGCCTACAATGAGCAGTTCTTC. This codes for CASSPTPTGAYNEQFF.

The rearrangement joins TRBV2 to TRBJ1-6, with D hard to call. The V end was cut by 7 bases, the J end by 7 bases, with 14 bases between. CDR1 is SNHLY and CDR2 is FYNNEI in the germline V gene. CDR3 length: 14 residues. The CDR3 protein is CASTKYTSNSPLHF. The CDR3 DNA reads as TGTGCCAGCACTAAATATACTTCCAATTCACCCCTCCACTTT. The full variable domain, with the rest looked up from reference TRBV2 and TRBJ1-6, is EPEVTQTPSHQVTQMGQEVILRCVPISNHLYFYWYRQILGQKVEFLVSFYNNEISEKSEIFDDQFSVERPDGSNFTLKIRSTKLEDSAMYFCASTKYTSNSPLHFGNGTRLTVT.

J is TRBJ1-2 and V is TRBV6-5; D not certain. The CDR3 sequence is 13 residues long. Trimming took 2 bases from V and 8 from J, leaving 12 bases between them. Germline V gives CDR1 MNHEY, CDR2 SVGAGI. CDR3 nucleotide sequence: TGTGCCAGCAGTTACGTTGAGAATGGGGGCTACACCTTC. Translated, it gives CASSYVENGGYTF.